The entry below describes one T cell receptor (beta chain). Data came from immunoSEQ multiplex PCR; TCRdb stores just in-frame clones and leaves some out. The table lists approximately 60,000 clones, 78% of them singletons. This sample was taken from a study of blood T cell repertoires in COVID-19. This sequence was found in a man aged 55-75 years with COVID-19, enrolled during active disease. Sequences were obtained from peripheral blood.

The CDR3 sequence: CASSDRGHSNQPQHF. The CDR3, as DNA: TGTGCCAGCAGTGACAGGGGGCATAGCAATCAGCCCCAGCATTTT. The rearrangement uses TRBV6-1 and TRBJ1-5; 8 bases map to TRBD1. The CDR3 has 15 amino acids. V shed 3 bases, J shed 0 bases, and the junction held 1 base outside the gene matches. Germline lookup yields CDR1 MNHNS and CDR2 SASEGT.